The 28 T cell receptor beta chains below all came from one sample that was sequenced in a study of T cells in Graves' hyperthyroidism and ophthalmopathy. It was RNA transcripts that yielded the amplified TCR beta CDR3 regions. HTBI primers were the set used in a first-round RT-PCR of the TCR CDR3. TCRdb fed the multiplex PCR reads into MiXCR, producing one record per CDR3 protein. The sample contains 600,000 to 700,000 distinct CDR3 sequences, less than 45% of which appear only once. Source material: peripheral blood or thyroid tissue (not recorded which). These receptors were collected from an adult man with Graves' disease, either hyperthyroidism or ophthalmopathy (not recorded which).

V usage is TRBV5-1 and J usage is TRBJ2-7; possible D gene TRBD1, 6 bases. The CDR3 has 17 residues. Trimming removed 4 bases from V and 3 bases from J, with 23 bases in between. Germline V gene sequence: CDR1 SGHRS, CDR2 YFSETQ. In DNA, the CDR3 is TGCGCCAGCAGCCTTGTACCCCGACAGGTCTCCAGCTACGAGCAGTACTTC. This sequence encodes CASSLVPRQVSSYEQYF.

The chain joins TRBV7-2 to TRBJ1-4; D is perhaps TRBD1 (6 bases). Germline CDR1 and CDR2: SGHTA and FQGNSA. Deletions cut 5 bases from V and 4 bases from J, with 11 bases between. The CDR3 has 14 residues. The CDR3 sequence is CASSPGQINEKLFF. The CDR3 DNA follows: TGTGCCAGCAGCCCTGGACAGATTAATGAAAAACTGTTTTTT.

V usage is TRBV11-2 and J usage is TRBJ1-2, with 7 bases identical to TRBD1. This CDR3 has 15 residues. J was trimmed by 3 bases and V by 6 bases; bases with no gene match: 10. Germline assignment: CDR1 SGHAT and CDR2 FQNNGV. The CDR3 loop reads CASSSPSGGDYGYTF. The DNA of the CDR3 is TGTGCCAGCAGTTCACCCTCAGGGGGGGACTATGGCTACACCTTC.

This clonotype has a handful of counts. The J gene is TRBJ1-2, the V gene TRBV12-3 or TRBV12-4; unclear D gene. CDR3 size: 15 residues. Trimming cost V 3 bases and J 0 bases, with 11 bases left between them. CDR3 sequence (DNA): TGTGCCAGCAGTTTCTGGAGATCGGCTAACTATGGCTACACCTTC. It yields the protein CASSFWRSANYGYTF.

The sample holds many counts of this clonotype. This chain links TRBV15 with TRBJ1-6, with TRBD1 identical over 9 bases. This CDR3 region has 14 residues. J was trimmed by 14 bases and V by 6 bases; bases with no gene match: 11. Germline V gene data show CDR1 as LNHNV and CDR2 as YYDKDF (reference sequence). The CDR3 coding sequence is TGTGCCACCAGAGTGGGACAGGGACGAGGGGCCCTCCACTTT. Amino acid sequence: CATRVGQGRGALHF.

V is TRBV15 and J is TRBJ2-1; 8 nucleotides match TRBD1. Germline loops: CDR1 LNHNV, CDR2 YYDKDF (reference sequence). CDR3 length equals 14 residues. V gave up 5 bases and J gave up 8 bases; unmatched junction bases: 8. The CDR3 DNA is TGTGCCACCAGCGACGGGACAGGAAATTATGAGCAGTTCTTC. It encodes CATSDGTGNYEQFF.

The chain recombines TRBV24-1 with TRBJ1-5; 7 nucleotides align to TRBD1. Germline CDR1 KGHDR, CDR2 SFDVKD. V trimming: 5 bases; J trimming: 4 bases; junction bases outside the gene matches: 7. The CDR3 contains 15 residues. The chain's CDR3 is CATSGAGGHNQPQHF. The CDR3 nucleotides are TGTGCCACCAGTGGGGCAGGGGGTCATAATCAGCCCCAGCATTTT.

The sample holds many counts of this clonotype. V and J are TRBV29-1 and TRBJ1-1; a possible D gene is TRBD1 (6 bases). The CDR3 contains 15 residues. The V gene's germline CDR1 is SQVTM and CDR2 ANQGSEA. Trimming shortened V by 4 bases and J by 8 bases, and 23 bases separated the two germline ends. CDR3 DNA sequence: TGCAGCGTTGGCGGCGGACAGAGTGATGCGTTCGAAGCTTTCTTT. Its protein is CSVGGGQSDAFEAFF.

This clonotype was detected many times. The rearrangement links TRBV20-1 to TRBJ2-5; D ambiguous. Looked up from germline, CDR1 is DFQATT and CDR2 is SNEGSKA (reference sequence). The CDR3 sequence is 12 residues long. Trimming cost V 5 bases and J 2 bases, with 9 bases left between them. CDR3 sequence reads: CSAGDWQETQYF. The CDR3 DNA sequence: TGCAGTGCTGGCGACTGGCAAGAGACCCAGTACTTC.

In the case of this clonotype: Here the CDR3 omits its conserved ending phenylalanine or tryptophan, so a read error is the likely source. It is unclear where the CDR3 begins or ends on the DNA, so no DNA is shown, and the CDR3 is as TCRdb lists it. CDR3 loop: CATSMGHL. V and J are TRBV15 and TRBJ1-1; TRBD1 is the table's D call, not checked against the DNA. The CDR3 region is 8 residues in length, termini included. Germline values: CDR1 LNHNV, CDR2 YYDKDF (reference sequence).

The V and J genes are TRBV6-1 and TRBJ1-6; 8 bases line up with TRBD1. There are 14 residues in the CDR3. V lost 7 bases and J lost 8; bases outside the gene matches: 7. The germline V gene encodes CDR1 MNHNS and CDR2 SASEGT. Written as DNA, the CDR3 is TGTGCCAGCAACCGGGACAGGTGGGATTCACCCCTCCACTTT. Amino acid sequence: CASNRDRWDSPLHF.

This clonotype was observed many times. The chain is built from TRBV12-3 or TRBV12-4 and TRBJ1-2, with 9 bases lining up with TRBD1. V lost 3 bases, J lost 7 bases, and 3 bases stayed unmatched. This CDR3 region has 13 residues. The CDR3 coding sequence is TGTGCCAGCAGTTTCGGGACAGGGTCTGGCTACACCTTC. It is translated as CASSFGTGSGYTF.

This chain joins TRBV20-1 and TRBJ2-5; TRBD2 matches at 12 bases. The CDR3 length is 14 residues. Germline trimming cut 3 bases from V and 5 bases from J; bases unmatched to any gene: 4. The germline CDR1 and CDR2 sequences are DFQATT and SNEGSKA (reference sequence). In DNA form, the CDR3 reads TGCAGTGCTAGGCCTAGCGGGGGGGTTGAGACCCAGTACTTC. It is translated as CSARPSGGVETQYF.

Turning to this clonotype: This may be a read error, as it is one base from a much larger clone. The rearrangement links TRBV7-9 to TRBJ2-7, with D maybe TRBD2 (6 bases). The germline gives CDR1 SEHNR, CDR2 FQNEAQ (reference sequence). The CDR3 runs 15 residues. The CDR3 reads CATSLGGIAPYEQYF. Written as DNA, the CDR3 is TGTGCCACCAGCTTAGGCGGGATCGCCCCCTACGAGCAGTACTTC.

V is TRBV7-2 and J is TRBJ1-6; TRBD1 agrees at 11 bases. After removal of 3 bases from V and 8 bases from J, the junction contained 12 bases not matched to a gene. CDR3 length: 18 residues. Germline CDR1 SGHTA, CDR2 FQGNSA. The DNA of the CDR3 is TGTGCCAGCAGCTTCCGGGACAGGGGGGGGGGCGCGGATTCACCCCTCCACTTT. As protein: CASSFRDRGGGADSPLHF.

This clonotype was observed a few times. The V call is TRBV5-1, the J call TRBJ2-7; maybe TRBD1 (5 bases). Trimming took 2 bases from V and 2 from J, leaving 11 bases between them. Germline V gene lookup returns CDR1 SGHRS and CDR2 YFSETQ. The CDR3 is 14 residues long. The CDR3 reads CASSFQTATYEQYF. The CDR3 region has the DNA TGCGCCAGCAGCTTCCAGACAGCTACCTACGAGCAGTACTTC.

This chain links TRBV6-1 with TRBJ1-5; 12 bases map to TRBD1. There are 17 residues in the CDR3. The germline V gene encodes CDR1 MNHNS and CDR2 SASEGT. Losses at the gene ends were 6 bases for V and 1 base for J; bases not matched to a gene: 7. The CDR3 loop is CASSLGTGGVSNQPQHF. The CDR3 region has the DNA TGTGCCAGCAGCCTAGGGACAGGGGGCGTGAGCAATCAGCCCCAGCATTTT.

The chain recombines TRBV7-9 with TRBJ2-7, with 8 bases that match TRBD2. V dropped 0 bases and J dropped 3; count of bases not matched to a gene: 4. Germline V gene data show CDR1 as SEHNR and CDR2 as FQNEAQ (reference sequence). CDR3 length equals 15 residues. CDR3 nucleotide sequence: TGTGCCAGCAGCTTAGCGGGGACTAGTGTCTACGAGCAGTACTTC. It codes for CASSLAGTSVYEQYF.

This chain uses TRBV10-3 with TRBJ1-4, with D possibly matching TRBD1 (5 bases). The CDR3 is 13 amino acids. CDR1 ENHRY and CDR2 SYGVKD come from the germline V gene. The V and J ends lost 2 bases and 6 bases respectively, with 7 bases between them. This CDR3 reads CAISEDRDEKLFF. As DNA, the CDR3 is TGTGCCATCAGTGAGGACAGAGATGAAAAACTGTTTTTT.

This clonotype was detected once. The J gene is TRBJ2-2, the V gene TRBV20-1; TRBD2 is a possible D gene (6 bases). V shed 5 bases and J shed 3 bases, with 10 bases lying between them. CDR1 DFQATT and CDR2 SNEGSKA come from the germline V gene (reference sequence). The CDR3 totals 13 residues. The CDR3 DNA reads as TGCAGTGCTGGGAGGTGGGACACCGGGGAGCTGTTTTTT. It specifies CSAGRWDTGELFF.

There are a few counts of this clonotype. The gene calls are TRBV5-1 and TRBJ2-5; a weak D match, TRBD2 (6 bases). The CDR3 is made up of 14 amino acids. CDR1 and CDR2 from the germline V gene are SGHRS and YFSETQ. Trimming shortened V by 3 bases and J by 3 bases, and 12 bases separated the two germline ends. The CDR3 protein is CASSSIAAEETQYF. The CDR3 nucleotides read TGCGCCAGCAGCTCTATAGCGGCCGAAGAGACCCAGTACTTC.

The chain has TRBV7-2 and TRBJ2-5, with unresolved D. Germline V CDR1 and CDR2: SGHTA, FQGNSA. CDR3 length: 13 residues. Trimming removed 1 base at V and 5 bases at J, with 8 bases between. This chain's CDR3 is CASSLGSSETQYF. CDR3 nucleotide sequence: TGTGCCAGCAGCTTAGGGAGTTCGGAGACCCAGTACTTC. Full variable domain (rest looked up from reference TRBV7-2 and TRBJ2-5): GAGVSQSPSNKVTEKGKDVELRCDPISGHTALYWYRQSLGQGLEFLIYFQGNSAPDKSGLPSDRFSAERTGGSVSTLTIQRTQQEDSAVYLCASSLGSSETQYFGPGTRLLVL.

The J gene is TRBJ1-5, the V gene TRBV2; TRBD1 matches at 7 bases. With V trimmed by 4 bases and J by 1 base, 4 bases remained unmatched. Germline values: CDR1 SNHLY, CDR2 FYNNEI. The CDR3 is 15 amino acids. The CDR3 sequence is CASSGGTVSNQPQHF. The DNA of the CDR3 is TGTGCCAGCAGTGGGGGGACAGTCAGCAATCAGCCCCAGCATTTT.

CDR3 DNA sequence: TGTGCCAGCAGCCAAGGACAGGGTGATCAGCCCCAGCATTTT. Its protein is CASSQGQGDQPQHF. V gene TRBV7-9 combines with J gene TRBJ1-5; TRBD1 aligns across 8 bases. Germline CDR1 SEHNR, CDR2 FQNEAQ (reference sequence). V lost 5 bases, J lost 5 bases, and 5 bases stayed unmatched. This CDR3 region has 14 residues.

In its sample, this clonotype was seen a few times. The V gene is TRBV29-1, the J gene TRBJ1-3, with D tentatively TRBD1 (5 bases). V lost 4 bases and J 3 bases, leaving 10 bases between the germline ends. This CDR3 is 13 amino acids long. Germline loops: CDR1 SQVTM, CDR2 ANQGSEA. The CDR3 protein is CSVGAGFGNTIYF. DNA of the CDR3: TGCAGCGTTGGGGCAGGGTTTGGAAACACCATATATTTT.

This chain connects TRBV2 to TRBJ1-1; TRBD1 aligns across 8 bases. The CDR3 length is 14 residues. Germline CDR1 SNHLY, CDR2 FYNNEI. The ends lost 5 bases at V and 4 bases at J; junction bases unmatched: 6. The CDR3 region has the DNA TGTGCCAGCAGTTCCAACACAGGGGGCACTGAAGCTTTCTTT. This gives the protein CASSSNTGGTEAFF.

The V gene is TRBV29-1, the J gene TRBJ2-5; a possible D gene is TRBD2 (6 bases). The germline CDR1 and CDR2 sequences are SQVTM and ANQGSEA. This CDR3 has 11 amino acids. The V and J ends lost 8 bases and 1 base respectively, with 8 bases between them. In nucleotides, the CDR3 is TGCAGCCACGGGGGCCAAGAGACCCAGTACTTC. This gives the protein CSHGGQETQYF.

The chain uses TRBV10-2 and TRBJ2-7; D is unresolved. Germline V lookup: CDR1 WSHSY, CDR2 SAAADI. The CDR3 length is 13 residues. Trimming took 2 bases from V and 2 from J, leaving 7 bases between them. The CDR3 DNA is TGCGCCAGCAGTGAGGACGGTGCCTACGAGCAGTACTTC. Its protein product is CASSEDGAYEQYF.